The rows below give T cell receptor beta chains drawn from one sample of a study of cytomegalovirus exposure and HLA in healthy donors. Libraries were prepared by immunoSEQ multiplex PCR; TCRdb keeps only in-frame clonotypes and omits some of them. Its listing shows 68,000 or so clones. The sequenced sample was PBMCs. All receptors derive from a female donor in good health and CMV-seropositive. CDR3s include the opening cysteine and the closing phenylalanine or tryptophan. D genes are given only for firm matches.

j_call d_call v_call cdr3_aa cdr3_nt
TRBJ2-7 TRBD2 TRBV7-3 CASSPHLTSGRAHYEQYF TGTGCCAGCAGCCCGCATCTGACTAGCGGGAGGGCCCACTACGAGCAGTACTTC
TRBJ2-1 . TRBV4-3 CASSQGSSGKNEQFF TGCGCCAGCAGCCAAGGAAGTAGCGGCAAAAATGAGCAGTTCTTC
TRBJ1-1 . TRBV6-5 CASSLNQGSTEAFF TGTGCCAGCAGTTTGAACCAGGGGAGCACTGAAGCTTTCTTT
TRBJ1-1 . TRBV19 CASSMNERLNTEAFF TGTGCCAGTAGTATGAACGAACGGTTGAACACTGAAGCTTTCTTT
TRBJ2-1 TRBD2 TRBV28 CASSPASGRAYNEQFF TGTGCCAGCAGTCCCGCCAGCGGGAGGGCCTACAATGAGCAGTTCTTC
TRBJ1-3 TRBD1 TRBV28 CASSQQGAAGNTIYF TGTGCCAGCAGCCAACAGGGGGCGGCAGGAAACACCATATATTTT
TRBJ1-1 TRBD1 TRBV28 CASSSRDRGGTEAFF TGTGCCAGCAGTTCCCGGGACAGGGGAGGTACTGAAGCTTTCTTT
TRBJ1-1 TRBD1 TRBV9 CASGQGARTEAFF TGTGCCAGCGGACAGGGGGCGAGGACTGAAGCTTTCTTT
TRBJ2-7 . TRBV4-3 CASSQGTGTYEQYF TGCGCCAGCAGCCAAGGGACGGGGACCTACGAGCAGTACTTC
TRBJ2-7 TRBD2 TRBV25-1 CASSAPIVGGEQYF TGTGCCAGCAGTGCTCCGATCGTGGGGGGGGAGCAGTACTTC
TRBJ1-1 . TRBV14 CASSVRGLNTEAFF TGTGCCAGCAGCGTACGCGGATTGAACACTGAAGCTTTCTTT
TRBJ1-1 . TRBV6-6 CASSYGAGVLTEAFF TGTGCCAGCAGTTACGGGGCAGGGGTGTTGACTGAAGCTTTCTTT
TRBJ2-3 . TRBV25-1 CASSGGPTSQADTQYF TGTGCCAGCAGTGGGGGCCCGACATCCCAGGCAGATACGCAGTATTTT
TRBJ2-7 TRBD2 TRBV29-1 CSGRLAGGSEQYF TGCAGCGGTCGACTAGCGGGAGGCTCCGAGCAGTACTTC
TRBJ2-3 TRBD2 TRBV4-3 CASSQEFRGADTQYF TGCGCCAGCAGCCAAGAGTTCCGGGGGGCAGATACGCAGTATTTT
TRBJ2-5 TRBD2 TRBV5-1 CASSFQPGLADETQYF TGCGCCAGCAGCTTCCAACCGGGACTAGCGGACGAGACCCAGTACTTC
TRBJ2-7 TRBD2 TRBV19 CASSPSGTYEQYF TGTGCCAGTAGTCCTAGCGGGACCTACGAGCAGTACTTC
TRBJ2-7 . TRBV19 CASSFQGGSYEQYF TGTGCCAGTAGTTTCCAGGGGGGCTCCTACGAGCAGTACTTC
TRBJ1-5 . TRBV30 CAWSRSRVNQPQHF TGTGCCTGGAGTCGGAGCAGGGTCAATCAGCCCCAGCATTTT
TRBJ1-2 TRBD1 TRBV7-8 CASSPTGNYGYTF TGTGCCAGCAGCCCGACAGGGAATTATGGCTACACCTTC
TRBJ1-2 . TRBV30 CAWKSPSPQRGYTF TGTGCCTGGAAGTCCCCCAGCCCCCAGCGCGGCTACACCTTC
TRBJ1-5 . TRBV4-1 CASSQDGGPQHF TGCGCCAGCAGCCAAGACGGAGGGCCCCAGCATTTT
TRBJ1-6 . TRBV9 CASSVAEKGQANSPLHF TGTGCCAGCAGCGTAGCTGAGAAGGGGCAAGCCAATTCACCCCTCCACTTT
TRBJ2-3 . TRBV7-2 CASSYWRPLRTDTQYF TGTGCCAGCAGCTACTGGCGGCCCCTCCGCACAGATACGCAGTATTTT
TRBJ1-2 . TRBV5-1 CASSSLPDSYGYTF TGCGCCAGCAGCTCCCTCCCAGACTCCTATGGCTACACCTTC
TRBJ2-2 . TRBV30 CAWKGKSDTGELFF TGTGCCTGGAAGGGGAAGTCGGACACCGGGGAGCTGTTTTTT
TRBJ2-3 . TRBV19 CASSIGPSTDTQYF TGTGCCAGTAGTATAGGTCCGAGCACAGATACGCAGTATTTT
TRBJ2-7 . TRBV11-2 CASSHTDYEQYF TGTGCCAGCAGCCACACAGACTACGAGCAGTACTTC
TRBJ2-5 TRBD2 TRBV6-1 CASRTGLAGEETQYF TGTGCCAGCAGAACGGGACTAGCGGGAGAAGAGACCCAGTACTTC
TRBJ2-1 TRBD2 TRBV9 CASSVDGSGGHNEQFF TGTGCCAGCAGCGTAGACGGTAGCGGGGGTCACAATGAGCAGTTCTTC
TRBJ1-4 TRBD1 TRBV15 CATSRGTGLSGNEKLFF TGTGCCACCAGCAGAGGGACAGGGTTGTCAGGGAATGAAAAACTGTTTTTT
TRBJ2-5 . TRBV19 CASSAGGIGATQYF TGTGCCAGTAGTGCCGGGGGTATTGGTGCGACCCAGTACTTC
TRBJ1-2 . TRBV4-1 CASSQDLAGYYGYTF TGCGCCAGCAGCCAAGATCTCGCGGGCTACTATGGCTACACCTTC
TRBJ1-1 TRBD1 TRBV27 CASSRDRPMNTEAFF TGTGCCAGCAGCCGGGACAGACCTATGAACACTGAAGCTTTCTTT
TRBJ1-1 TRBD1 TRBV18 CASSGQGAGMNTEAFF TGTGCCAGCTCAGGACAGGGGGCCGGGATGAACACTGAAGCTTTCTTT
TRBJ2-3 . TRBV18 CASSPLEGPTDTQYF TGTGCCAGCTCACCACTGGAGGGTCCCACAGATACGCAGTATTTT
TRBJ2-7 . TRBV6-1 CASRPPGPYDEQYF TGTGCCAGCAGGCCCCCAGGGCCCTACGACGAGCAGTACTTC
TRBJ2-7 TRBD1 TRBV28 CASSLPGGYEQYF TGTGCCAGCAGTTTGCCAGGGGGCTACGAGCAGTACTTC
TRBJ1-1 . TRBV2 CASSNQGKGYTEAFF TGTGCCAGCAGTAATCAGGGGAAGGGTTACACTGAAGCTTTCTTT
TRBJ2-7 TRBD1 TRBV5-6 CASSLGAGGWEQYF TGTGCCAGCAGCTTGGGTGCAGGGGGCTGGGAGCAGTACTTC
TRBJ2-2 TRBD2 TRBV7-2 CASRPGLGTGELFF TGTGCCAGCAGGCCAGGACTAGGGACCGGGGAGCTGTTTTTT
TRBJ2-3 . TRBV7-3 CASSPKQSVDTQYF TGTGCCAGCAGCCCCAAACAGAGTGTTGATACGCAGTATTTT
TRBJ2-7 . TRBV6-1 CASKQGPYEQYF TGTGCCAGCAAACAGGGCCCCTACGAGCAGTACTTC
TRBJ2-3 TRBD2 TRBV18 CASSPTSADTQYF TGTGCCAGCTCACCTACTAGCGCAGATACGCAGTATTTT
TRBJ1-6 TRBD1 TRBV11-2 CASSLRDRPRTLHF TGTGCCAGCAGCCTGCGGGACAGGCCTAGGACCCTCCACTTT
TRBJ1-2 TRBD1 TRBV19 CASSIRTGDGYTF TGTGCCAGTAGTATAAGGACAGGGGATGGCTACACCTTC
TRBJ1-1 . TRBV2 CASSTTAANTEAFF TGTGCCAGCAGTACAACAGCAGCCAACACTGAAGCTTTCTTT
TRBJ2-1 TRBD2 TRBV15 CATSFRTSGNEQFF TGTGCCACCAGCTTCCGGACTAGCGGCAATGAGCAGTTCTTC
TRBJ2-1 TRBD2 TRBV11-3 CASSLSGVRGNEQFF TGTGCCAGCAGCTTAAGCGGGGTCAGAGGAAATGAGCAGTTCTTC
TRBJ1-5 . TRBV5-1 CASSLTVDQPQHF TGCGCCAGCAGCTTGACAGTTGATCAGCCCCAGCATTTT
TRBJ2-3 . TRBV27 CASRAFPGATSTDTQYF TGTGCCAGCCGCGCTTTCCCAGGGGCGACCTCCACAGATACGCAGTATTTT
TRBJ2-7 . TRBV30 CAWSVRRGRGSASYEQYF TGTGCCTGGAGTGTACGGAGGGGTCGAGGGAGCGCCTCCTACGAGCAGTACTTC
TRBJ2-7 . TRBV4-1 CASSQESRYEQYF TGCGCCAGCAGCCAAGAGAGTAGATACGAGCAGTACTTC
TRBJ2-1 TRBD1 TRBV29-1 CSVEETDREMNEQFF TGCAGCGTTGAAGAAACCGACAGGGAGATGAATGAGCAGTTCTTC
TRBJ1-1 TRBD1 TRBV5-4 CASSLGGQVNTEAFF TGTGCCAGCAGCTTGGGGGGACAGGTGAACACTGAAGCTTTCTTT
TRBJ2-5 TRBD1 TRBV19 CASSTVDRAETQYF TGTGCCAGTAGTACCGTGGACAGGGCAGAGACCCAGTACTTC
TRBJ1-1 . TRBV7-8 CASSWSELNTEAFF TGTGCCAGCAGCTGGTCAGAATTGAACACTGAAGCTTTCTTT
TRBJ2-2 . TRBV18 CASSLQGRELFF TGTGCCAGCTCATTACAGGGTCGGGAGCTGTTTTTT